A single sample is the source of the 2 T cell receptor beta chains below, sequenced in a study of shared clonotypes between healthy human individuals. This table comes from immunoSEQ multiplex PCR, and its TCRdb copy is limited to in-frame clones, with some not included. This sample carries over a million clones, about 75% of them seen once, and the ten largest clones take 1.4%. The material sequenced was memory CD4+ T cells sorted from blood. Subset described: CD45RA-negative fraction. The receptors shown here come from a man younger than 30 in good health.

CDR3 loop: CSVPGPGRNEQFF. CDR3 in DNA: TGCAGCGTCCCGGGGCCCGGGCGGAATGAGCAGTTCTTC. The chain employs TRBV29-1 and TRBJ2-1; D is tentatively TRBD1 or TRBD2 (5 bases each). Trimming stripped 6 bases from V and 7 bases from J, with 16 bases between. The CDR3 runs to 13 residues. In germline, CDR1 is SQVTM, CDR2 ANQGSEA.

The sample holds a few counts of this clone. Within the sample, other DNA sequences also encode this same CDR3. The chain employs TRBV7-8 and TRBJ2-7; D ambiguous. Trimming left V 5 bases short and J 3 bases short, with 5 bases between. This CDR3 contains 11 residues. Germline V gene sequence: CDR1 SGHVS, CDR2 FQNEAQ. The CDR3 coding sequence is TGTGCCAGCAGCCCTGGCTACGAGCAGTACTTC. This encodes CASSPGYEQYF.